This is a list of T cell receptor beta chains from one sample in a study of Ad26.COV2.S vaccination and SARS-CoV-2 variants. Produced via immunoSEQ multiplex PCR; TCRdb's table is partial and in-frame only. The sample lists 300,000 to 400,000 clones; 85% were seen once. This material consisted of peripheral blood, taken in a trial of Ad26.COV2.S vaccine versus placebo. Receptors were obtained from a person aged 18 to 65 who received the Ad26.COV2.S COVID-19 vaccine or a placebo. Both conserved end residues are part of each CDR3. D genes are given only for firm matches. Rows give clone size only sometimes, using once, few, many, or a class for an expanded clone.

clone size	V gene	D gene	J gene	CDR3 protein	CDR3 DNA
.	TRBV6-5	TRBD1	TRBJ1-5	CASRVGTGINQPQHF	TGTGCCAGCAGGGTAGGGACAGGGATAAATCAGCCCCAGCATTTT
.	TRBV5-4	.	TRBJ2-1	CASSLDPDRYNEQFF	TGTGCCAGCAGCTTGGACCCGGACAGATACAATGAGCAGTTCTTC
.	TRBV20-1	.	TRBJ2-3	CSASSGLVADTQYF	TGCAGTGCTAGTTCGGGTCTAGTTGCAGATACGCAGTATTTT
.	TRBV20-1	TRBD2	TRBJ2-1	CSASNQRGPNEQFF	TGCAGTGCTAGTAACCAGCGGGGCCCAAATGAGCAGTTCTTC
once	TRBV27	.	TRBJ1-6	CASSLSRAGIRSPLHF	TGTGCCAGCAGTTTATCGAGGGCAGGGATACGCTCACCCCTCCACTTT
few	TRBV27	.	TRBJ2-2	CASRTNTGELFF	TGTGCCAGCAGGACGAACACCGGGGAGCTGTTTTTT
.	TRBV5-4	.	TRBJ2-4	CASSFAAGEGNIQYF	TGTGCCAGCAGTTTTGCGGCAGGGGAAGGAAACATTCAGTACTTC
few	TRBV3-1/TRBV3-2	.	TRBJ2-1	CASSNNEQFF	TGTGCCAGCAGTAACAATGAGCAGTTCTTC
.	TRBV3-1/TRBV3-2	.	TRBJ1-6	CASSQDIYSPLHF	TGTGCCAGCAGCCAAGACATATATTCACCCCTCCACTTT
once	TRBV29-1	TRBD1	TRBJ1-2	CSVEDGPRDRDGYTF	TGCAGCGTTGAAGATGGGCCTCGGGACAGGGACGGCTACACCTTC